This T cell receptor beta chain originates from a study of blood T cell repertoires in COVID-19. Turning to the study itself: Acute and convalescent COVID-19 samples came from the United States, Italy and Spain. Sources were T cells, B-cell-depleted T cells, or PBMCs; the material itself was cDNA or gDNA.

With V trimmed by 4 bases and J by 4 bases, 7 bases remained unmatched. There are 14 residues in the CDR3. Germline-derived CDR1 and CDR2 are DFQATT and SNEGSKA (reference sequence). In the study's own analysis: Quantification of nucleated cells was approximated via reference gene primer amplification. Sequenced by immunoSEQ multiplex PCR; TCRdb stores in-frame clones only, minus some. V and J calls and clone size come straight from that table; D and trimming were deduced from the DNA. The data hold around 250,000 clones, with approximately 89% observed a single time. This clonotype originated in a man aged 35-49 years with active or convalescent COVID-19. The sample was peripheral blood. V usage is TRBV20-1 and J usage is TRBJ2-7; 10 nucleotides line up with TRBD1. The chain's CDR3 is CSATDRGLTYEQYF. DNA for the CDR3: TGCAGTGCTACTGACAGGGGGCTGACGTACGAGCAGTACTTC.